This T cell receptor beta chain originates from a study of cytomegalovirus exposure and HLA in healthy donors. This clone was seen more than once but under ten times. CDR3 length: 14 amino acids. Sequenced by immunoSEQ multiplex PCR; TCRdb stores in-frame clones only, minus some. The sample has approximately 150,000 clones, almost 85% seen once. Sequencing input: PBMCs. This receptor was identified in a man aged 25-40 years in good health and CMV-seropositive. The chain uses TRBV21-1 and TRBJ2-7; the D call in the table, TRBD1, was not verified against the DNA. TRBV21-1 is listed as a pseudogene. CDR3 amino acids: CASSLPTGGHEQYF. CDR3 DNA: TGTGCCAGCAGTCTTCCGACAGGGGGACACGAGCAGTACTTC.